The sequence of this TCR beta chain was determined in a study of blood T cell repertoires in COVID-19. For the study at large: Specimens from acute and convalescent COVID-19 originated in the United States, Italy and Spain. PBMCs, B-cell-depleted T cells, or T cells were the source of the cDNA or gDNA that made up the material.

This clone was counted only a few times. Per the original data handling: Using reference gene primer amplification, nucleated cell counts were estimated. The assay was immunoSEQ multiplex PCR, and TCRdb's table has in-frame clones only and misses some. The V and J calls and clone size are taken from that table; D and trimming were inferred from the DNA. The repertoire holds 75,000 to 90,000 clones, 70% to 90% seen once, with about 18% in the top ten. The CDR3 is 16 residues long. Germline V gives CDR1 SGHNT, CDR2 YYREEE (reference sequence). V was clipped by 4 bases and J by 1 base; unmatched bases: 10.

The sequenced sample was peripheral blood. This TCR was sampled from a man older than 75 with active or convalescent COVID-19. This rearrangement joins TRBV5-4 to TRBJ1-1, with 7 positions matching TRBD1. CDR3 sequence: CASSKYSTGRNTEAFF. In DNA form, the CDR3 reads TGTGCCAGCAGCAAATACTCGACAGGGCGGAACACTGAAGCTTTCTTT. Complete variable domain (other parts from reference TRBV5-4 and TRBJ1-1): ETGVTQSPTHLIKTRGQQVTLRCSSQSGHNTVSWYQQALGQGPQFIFQYYREEENGRGNFPPRFSGLQFPNYSSELNVNALELDDSALYLCASSKYSTGRNTEAFFGQGTRLTVV.